This T cell receptor beta chain was captured in a study of T cells in Graves' hyperthyroidism and ophthalmopathy. Findings of the study overall: By a 13 V-J model, ophthalmopathy was set apart from stable hyperthyroidism.

V lost 5 bases, J lost 0 bases, and 7 bases stayed unmatched. The germline V gene has CDR1 SGHVS and CDR2 FQNEAQ. The CDR3 has 15 residues. Cells are PBMCs isolated from around 9.4 ml of fresh blood. This clonotype was seen more than once but under ten times. Its antigen is undetermined. Amplification of TCR beta CDR3 regions used RNA as the template. Researchers ran a first-round RT-PCR on the TCR CDR3 using the HTBI primer set. TCRdb reprocessed the multiplex PCR reads with MiXCR, giving one entry per CDR3 protein. The profile shows 600,000 to 750,000 distinct CDR3 sequences, 17% of them singletons. The sequencing sample was made of blood. The origin of this receptor is a man between 45 and 60 years old with Graves' hyperthyroidism. The chain links TRBV7-8 to TRBJ2-7; TRBD1 agrees at 7 bases. The CDR3 sequence is CASSTTGANSYEQYF. For the CDR3, the DNA is TGTGCCAGCAGCACAACAGGGGCCAACTCCTACGAGCAGTACTTC.